This paragraph covers one TCR beta chain sequence. What antigen it recognizes has not been identified. Base-call qualities are not available, and no considerably larger clone is one nucleotide away. This sample was included in a study of blood T cell repertoires in COVID-19 (TCRdb year 2020). For the wider study: Samples covering the acute and convalescent phases of COVID-19 were provided by collaborators in the United States, Italy and Spain. Deeply sampled blood TCRbeta repertoires from subjects exposed to, actively infected with, or recovered from COVID-19 were included in the dataset. The prospective study material was composed of cDNA or gDNA derived from T cells, B-cell-depleted T cells, or PBMCs. The samples were drawn from two sources: the first 160 participants of the ongoing ImmuneRACE study, and over 1,000 subjects contributed by 6 global collaborators. The repertoires were released in a freely available public database intended as a resource for research on the immune response to SARS-CoV-2. The sample metadata nearly always contained a de-identified subject ID, COVID-19 status, age in years and sex. HLA class I and class II types, where available, came from metadata supplied by the sample provider rather than from assay-based typing. The paper's findings and limits, for the study overall: Clinical and demographic metadata were provided uncurated, with the amount varying by source and participant.

TCRbeta CDR3 regions were amplified from genomic DNA by means of the immunoSEQ Assay, a bias-controlled multiplex PCR. The paper's processing steps were these. The number of nucleated cells in each sample was estimated from the amplification of reference gene primers within the assay. To quantify the absolute abundance of each unique TCRbeta CDR3 rearrangement, sequence reads were collapsed and filtered. For each sample, productive Simpson clonality was calculated as the square root of Simpson's diversity index across productive rearrangements. Entries here come from immuneACCESS through TCRdb and include only in-frame sequences with V and J called. Some clones fail to appear in such tables; in the studies checked, an unresolved V gene covers under half of the shortfall, and the cause of the remainder is unknown. V and J calls and clone size come straight from that table; D and trimming were deduced from the DNA. The sample table records approximately 100,000 clones; about 92% of these occur just once. Roughly 5.6% of the sample goes to the ten largest clones.

Whole blood was collected in K2EDTA tubes by collaborating institutions according to the institutions' own protocols. Collaborator samples were shipped for TCRbeta analysis as frozen whole blood, isolated PBMCs, or DNA extracted from either sample type. The CDR3 spans 15 residues, from the cysteine through the phenylalanine. The kept DNA is CDR3 alone, 45 bases in frame from the first base. Via the germline V gene, CDR1 is MNHEY and CDR2 SVGAGI. Deletion took 0 bases off V and 10 bases off J, with a span of 13 bases between the germline ends. The V and J segments used are TRBV6-5 and TRBJ1-6; the D segment cannot be called with confidence. Material for sequencing was peripheral blood. This TCR came from a man aged 50-59 years with active COVID-19. CDR3 reads: CASSYSGWLGSPLHF. At the DNA level, the sequence is TGTGCCAGCAGTTACTCCGGGTGGCTTGGGTCACCCCTCCACTTT.